This T cell receptor (beta chain) was recorded in a study of T cell responses to AZD1222 COVID-19 vaccine. Germline trimming cut 0 bases from V and 1 base from J; bases unmatched to any gene: 2. The CDR3 is 15 residues long. The germline V gene has CDR1 GTSNPN and CDR2 SVGIG (reference sequence). The assay was immunoSEQ multiplex PCR, and TCRdb's table has in-frame clones only and misses some. The sample carries about 91,000 clones, roughly 92% recorded once. Sequenced here: peripheral blood, sampled 28 days after the second AZD1222 dose. This receptor was taken from an adult who received the AZD1222 COVID-19 vaccine. V usage is TRBV30 and J usage is TRBJ2-7; 11 bases align to TRBD2. The CDR3 sequence is CAWSVGTSGSYEQYF. The CDR3 region has the DNA TGTGCCTGGAGTGTAGGGACTAGCGGATCCTACGAGCAGTACTTC.